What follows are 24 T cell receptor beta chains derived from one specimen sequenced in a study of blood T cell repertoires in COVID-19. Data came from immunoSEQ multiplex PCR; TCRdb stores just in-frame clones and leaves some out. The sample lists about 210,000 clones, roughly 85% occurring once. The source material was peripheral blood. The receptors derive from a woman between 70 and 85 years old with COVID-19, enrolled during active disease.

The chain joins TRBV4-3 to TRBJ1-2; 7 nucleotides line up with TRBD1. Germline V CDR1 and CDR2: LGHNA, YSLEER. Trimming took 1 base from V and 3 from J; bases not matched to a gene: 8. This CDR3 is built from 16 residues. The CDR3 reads CASSQGYRGLDYGYTF. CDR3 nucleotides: TGCGCCAGCAGCCAAGGATACAGGGGATTGGACTATGGCTACACCTTC.

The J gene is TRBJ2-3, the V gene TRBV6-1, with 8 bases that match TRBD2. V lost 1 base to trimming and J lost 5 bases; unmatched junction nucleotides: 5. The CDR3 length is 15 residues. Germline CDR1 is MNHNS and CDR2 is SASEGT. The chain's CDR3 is CASSEGPGRGDTQYF. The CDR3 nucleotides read TGTGCCAGCAGTGAAGGCCCCGGGAGGGGAGATACGCAGTATTTT.

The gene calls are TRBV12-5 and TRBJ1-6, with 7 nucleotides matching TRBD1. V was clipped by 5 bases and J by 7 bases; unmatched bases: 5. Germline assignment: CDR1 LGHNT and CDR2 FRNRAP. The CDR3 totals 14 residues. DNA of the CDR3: TGTGCTAGTGGTCCGGGACAGTCAAATTCACCCCTCCACTTT. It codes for CASGPGQSNSPLHF.

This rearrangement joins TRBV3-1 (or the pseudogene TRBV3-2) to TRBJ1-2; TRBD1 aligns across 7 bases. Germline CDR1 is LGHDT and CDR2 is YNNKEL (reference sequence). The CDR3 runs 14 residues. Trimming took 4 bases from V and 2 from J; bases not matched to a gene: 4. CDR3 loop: CASSRGTENYGYTF. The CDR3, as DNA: TGTGCCAGCAGCCGCGGGACAGAAAACTATGGCTACACCTTC.

In nucleotides, the CDR3 is TGTGCCAGCAGTCCAATGGTTGAGGTGAACACTGAAGCTTTCTTT. Translation: CASSPMVEVNTEAFF. The rearrangement links TRBV28 to TRBJ1-1, with D hard to call. Trimming took 5 bases from V and 0 from J, leaving 13 bases between them. The CDR3 extends over 15 amino acids. Germline V gene data show CDR1 as MDHEN and CDR2 as SYDVKM. The entire variable domain, with the rest obtained from reference TRBV28 and TRBJ1-1, is as follows: DVKVTQSSRYLVKRTGEKVFLECVQDMDHENMFWYRQDPGLGLRLIYFSYDVKMKEKGDIPEGYSVSREKKERFSLILESASTNQTSMYLCASSPMVEVNTEAFFGQGTRLTVV.

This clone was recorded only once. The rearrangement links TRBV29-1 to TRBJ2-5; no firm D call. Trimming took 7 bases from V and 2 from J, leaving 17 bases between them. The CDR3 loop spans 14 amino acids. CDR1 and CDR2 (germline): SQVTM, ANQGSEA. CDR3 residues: CSAAPSSNQETQYF. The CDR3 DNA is TGCAGCGCCGCACCTTCTAGTAATCAAGAGACCCAGTACTTC. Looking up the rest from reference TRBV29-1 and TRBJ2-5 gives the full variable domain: SAVISQKPSRDICQRGTSLTIQCQVDSQVTMMFWYRQQPGQSLTLIATANQGSEATYESGFVIDKFPISRPNLTFSTLTVSNMSPEDSSIYLCSAAPSSNQETQYFGPGTRLLVL.

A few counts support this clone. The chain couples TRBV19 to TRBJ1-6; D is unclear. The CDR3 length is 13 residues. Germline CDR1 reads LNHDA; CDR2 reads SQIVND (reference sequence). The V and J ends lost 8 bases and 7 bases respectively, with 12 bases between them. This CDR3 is CASAGLRNSPLHF. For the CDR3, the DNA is TGTGCCAGTGCCGGGTTGAGGAATTCACCCCTCCACTTT.

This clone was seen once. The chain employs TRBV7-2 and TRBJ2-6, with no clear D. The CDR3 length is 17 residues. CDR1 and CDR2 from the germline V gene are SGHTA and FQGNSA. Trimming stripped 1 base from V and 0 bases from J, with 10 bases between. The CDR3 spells CASSLVISRSGANVLTF. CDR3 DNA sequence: TGTGCCAGCAGCTTAGTAATCTCCCGCTCTGGGGCCAACGTCCTGACTTTC.

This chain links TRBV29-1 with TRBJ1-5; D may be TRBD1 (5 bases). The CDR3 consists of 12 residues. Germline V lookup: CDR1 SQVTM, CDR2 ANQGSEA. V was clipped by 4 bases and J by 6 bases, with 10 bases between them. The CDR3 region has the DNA TGCAGCGTTGGGGACTTAAGTCAGCCCCAGCATTTT. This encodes CSVGDLSQPQHF.

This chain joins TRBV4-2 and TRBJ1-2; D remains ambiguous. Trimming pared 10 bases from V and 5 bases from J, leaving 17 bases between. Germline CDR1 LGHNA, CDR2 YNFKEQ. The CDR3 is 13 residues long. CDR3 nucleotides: TGTGCCAACGAGAACCGGCGGGTTTATGGCTACACCTTC. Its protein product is CANENRRVYGYTF.

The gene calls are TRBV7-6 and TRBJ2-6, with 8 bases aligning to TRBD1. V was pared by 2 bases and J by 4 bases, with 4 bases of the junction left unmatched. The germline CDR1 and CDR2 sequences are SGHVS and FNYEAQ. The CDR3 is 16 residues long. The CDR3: CASSLTGGTGANVLTF. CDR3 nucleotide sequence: TGTGCCAGCAGCTTAACAGGGGGAACCGGGGCCAACGTCCTGACTTTC. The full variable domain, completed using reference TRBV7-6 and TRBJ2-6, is GAGVSQSPRYKVTKRGQDVALRCDPISGHVSLYWYRQALGQGPEFLTYFNYEAQQDKSGLPNDRFSAERPEGSISTLTIQRTEQRDSAMYRCASSLTGGTGANVLTFGAGSRLTVL.

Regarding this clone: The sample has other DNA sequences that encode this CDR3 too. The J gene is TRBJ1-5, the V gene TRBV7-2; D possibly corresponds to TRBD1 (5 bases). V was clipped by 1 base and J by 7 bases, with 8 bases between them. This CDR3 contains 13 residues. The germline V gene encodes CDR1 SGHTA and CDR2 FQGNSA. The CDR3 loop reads CASSLGRGQPQHF. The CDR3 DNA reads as TGTGCCAGCAGCTTAGGGCGGGGGCAGCCCCAGCATTTT.

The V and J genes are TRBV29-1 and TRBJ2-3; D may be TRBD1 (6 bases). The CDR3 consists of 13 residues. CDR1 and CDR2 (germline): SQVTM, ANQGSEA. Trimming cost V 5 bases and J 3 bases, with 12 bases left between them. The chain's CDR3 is CSVKAGVTDTQYF. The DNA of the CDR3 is TGCAGCGTTAAGGCAGGGGTAACAGATACGCAGTATTTT.

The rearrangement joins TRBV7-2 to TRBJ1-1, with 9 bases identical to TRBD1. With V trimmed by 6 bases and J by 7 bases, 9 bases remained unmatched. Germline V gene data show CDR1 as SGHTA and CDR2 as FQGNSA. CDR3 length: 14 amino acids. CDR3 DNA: TGTGCCAGCAGACCTGACAGGGGGGGTAATGAAGCTTTCTTT. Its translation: CASRPDRGGNEAFF.

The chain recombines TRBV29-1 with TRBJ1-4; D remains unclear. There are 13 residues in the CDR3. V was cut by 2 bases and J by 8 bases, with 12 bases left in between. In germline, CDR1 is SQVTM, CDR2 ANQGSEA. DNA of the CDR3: TGCAGCGTTGAATCCCGGGGAGCGGAAAAACTGTTTTTT. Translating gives CSVESRGAEKLFF.

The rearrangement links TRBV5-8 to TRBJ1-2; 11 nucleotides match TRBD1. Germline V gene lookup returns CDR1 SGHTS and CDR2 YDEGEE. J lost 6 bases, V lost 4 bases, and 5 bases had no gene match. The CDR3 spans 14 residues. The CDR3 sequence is CASSGWTGGHGYTF. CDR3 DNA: TGTGCCAGCAGCGGGTGGACAGGGGGCCATGGCTACACCTTC.

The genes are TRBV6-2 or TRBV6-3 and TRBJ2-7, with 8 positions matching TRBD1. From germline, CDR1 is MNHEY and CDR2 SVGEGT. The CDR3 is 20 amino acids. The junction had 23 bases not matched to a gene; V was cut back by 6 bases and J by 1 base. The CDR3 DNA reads TGTGCCAGCAGCCGGCTAAGCCCCCGGGGCGGACAGGGCCCTTCCTACGAGCAGTACTTC. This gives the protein CASSRLSPRGGQGPSYEQYF.

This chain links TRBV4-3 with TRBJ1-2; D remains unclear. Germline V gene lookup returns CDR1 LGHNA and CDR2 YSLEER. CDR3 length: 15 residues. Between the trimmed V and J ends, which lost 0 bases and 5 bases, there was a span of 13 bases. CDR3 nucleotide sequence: TGCGCCAGCAGCCAAGATATCGCGGAGGTTTATGGCTACACCTTC. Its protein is CASSQDIAEVYGYTF.

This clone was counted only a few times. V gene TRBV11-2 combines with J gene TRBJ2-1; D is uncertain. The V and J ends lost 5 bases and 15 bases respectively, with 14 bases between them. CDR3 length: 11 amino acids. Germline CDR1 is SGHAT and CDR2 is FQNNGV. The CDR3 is CASSAVQFPFF. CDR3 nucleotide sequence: TGTGCCAGCAGCGCCGTACAGTTCCCGTTCTTC.

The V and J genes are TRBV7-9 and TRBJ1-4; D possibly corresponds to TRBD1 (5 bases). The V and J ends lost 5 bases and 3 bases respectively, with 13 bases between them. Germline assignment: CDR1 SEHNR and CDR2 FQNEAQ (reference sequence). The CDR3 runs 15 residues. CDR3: CASSAQGLANEKLFF. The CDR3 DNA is TGTGCCAGCAGCGCGCAGGGTCTGGCTAATGAAAAACTGTTTTTT.

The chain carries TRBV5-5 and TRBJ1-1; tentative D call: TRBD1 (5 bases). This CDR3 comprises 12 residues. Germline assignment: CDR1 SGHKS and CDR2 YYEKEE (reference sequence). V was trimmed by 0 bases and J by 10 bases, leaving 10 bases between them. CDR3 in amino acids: CASSLEGTLAFF. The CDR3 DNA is TGTGCCAGCAGCTTGGAGGGGACTCTAGCTTTCTTT. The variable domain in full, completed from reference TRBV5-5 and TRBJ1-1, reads DAGVTQSPTHLIKTRGQQVTLRCSPISGHKSVSWYQQVLGQGPQFIFQYYEKEERGRGNFPDRFSARQFPNYSSELNVNALLLGDSALYLCASSLEGTLAFFGQGTRLTVV.

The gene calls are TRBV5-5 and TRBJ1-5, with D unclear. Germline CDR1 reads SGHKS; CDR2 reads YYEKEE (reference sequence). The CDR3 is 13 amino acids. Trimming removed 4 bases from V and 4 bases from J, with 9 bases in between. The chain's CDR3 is CASSATVNQPQHF. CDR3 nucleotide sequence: TGTGCCAGCAGCGCCACAGTAAATCAGCCCCAGCATTTT.

The CDR3 DNA follows: TGTGCCAGTAGTGAGACCCAGGGCAACGAGCAGTACTTC. Translating gives CASSETQGNEQYF. V gene TRBV19 combines with J gene TRBJ2-7; D perhaps matches TRBD1 (5 bases). The CDR3 length is 13 residues. Germline CDR1 reads LNHDA; CDR2 reads SQIVND (reference sequence). Trimming left V 5 bases short and J 5 bases short, with 13 bases between. Full variable domain (remainder filled in from reference TRBV19 and TRBJ2-7): DGGITQSPKYLFRKEGQNVTLSCEQNLNHDAMYWYRQDPGQGLRLIYYSQIVNDFQKGDIAEGYSVSREKKESFPLTVTSAQKNPTAFYLCASSETQGNEQYFGPGTRLTVT.

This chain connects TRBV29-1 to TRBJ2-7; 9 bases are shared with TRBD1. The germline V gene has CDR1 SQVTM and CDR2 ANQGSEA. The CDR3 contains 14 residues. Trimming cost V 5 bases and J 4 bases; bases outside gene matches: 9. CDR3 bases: TGCAGCGTTTGGATGACAGGGGGTAATTACGAGCAGTACTTC. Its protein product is CSVWMTGGNYEQYF.